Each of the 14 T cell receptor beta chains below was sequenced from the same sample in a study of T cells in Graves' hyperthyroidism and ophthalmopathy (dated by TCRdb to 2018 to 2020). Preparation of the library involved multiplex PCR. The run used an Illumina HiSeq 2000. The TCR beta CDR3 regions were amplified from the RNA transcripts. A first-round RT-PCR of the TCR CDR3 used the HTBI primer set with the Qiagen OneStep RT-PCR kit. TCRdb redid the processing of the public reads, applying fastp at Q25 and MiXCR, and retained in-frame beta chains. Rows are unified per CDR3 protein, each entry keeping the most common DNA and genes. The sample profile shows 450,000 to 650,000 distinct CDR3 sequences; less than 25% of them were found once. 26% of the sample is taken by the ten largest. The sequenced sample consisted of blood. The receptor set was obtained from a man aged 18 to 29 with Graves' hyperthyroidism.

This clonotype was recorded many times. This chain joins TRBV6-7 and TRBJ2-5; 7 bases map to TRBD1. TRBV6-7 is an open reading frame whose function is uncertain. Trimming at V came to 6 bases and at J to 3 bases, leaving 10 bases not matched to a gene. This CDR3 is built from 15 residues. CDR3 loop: CASRQPTGRKETQYF. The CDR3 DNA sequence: TGTGCCAGCAGACAACCGACAGGGCGCAAAGAGACCCAGTACTTC.

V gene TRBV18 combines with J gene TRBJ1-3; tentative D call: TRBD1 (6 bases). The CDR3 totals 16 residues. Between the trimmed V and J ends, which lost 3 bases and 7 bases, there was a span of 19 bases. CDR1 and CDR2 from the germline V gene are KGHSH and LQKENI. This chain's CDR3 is CASSPLQGYIWNTIYF. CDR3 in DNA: TGTGCCAGCTCACCTTTACAGGGATACATTTGGAACACCATATATTTT.

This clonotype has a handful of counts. CDR3 protein: CASSEVGYTEAFF. CDR3 nucleotides: TGTGCCAGCAGTGAAGTGGGCTACACTGAAGCTTTCTTT. The chain couples TRBV6-1 to TRBJ1-1; no reliable D call. Germline V gives CDR1 MNHNS, CDR2 SASEGT. The CDR3 spans 13 residues. V was shortened by 1 base and J by 3 bases, with 6 bases between the two germline ends.

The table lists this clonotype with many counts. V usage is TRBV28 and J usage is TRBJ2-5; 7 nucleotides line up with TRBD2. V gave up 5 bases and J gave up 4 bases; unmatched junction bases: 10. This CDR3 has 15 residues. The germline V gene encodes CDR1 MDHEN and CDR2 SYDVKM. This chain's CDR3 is CASSIRGGGRETQYF. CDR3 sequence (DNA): TGTGCCAGCAGTATCCGCGGGGGAGGGCGAGAGACCCAGTACTTC.

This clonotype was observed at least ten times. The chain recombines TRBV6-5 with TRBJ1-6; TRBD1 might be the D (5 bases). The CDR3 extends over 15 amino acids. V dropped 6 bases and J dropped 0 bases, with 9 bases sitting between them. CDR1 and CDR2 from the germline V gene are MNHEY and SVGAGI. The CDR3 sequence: CASRTDHSYNSPLHF. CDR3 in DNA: TGTGCCAGCAGGACAGACCACTCCTATAATTCACCCCTCCACTTT.

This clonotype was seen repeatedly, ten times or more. The CDR3 DNA sequence: TGCAGTGCTAGTACCCAGGGGGCCGTCTCCTACGAGCAGTACTTC. Protein sequence: CSASTQGAVSYEQYF. The rearrangement links TRBV20-1 to TRBJ2-7; 8 nucleotides align to TRBD1. Germline CDR1 DFQATT, CDR2 SNEGSKA (reference sequence). The V gene end was trimmed by 3 bases and the J gene end by 0 bases; junction bases not matched to a gene: 7. This CDR3 contains 15 residues.

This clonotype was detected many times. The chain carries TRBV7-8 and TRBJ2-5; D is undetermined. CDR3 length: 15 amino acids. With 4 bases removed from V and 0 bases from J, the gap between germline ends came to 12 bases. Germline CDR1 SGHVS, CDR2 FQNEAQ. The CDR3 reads CASSSPLVYQETQYF. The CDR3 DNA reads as TGTGCCAGCAGCTCCCCTTTGGTATACCAAGAGACCCAGTACTTC.

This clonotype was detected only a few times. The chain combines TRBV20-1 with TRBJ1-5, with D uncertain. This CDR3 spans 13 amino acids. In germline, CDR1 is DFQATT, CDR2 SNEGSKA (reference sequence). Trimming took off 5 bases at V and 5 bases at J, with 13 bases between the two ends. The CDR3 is CSAPTKNYQPQHF. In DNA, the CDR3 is TGCAGTGCTCCCACAAAGAATTATCAGCCCCAGCATTTT.

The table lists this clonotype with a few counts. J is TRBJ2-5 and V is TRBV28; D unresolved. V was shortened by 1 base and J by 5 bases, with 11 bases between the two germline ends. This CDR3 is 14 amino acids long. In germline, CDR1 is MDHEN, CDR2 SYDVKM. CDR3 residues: CASSLSGPHETQYF. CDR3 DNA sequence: TGTGCCAGCAGTTTATCAGGACCACACGAGACCCAGTACTTC.

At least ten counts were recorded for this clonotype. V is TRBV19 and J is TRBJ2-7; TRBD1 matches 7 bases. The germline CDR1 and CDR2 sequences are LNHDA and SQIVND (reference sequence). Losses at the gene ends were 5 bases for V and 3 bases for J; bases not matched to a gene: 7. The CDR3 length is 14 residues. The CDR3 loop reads CASSPRTGSYEQYF. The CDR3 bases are TGTGCCAGTAGTCCGCGGACAGGTAGCTACGAGCAGTACTTC.

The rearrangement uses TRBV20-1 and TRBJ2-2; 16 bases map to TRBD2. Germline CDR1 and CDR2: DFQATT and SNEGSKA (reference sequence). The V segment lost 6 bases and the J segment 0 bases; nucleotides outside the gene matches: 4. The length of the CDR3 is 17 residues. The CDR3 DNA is TGCAGTGCCAGGGGACTAGCGGGGGGGCCGAACACCGGGGAGCTGTTTTTT. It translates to CSARGLAGGPNTGELFF.

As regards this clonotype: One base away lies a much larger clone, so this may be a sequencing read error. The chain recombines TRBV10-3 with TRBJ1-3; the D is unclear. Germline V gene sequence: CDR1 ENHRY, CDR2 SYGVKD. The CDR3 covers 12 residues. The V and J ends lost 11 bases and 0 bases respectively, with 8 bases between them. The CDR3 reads CAFLPSGNTIYF. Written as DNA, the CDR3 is TGTGCCTTCCTACCCTCTGGAAACACCATATATTTT.

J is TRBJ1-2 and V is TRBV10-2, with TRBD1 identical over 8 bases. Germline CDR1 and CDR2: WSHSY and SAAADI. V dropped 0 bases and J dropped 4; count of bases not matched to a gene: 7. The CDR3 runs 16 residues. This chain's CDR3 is CASSESQQGEAYGYTF. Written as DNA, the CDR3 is TGCGCCAGCAGTGAGTCTCAACAGGGGGAGGCCTATGGCTACACCTTC.

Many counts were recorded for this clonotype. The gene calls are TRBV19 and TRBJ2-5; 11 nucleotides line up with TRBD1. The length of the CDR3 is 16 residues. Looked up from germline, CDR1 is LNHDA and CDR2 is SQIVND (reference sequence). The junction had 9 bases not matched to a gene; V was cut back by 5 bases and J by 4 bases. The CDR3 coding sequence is TGTGCCAGTAGTGCCCCCCGGGACAGGGGGAGAGAGACCCAGTACTTC. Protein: CASSAPRDRGRETQYF.